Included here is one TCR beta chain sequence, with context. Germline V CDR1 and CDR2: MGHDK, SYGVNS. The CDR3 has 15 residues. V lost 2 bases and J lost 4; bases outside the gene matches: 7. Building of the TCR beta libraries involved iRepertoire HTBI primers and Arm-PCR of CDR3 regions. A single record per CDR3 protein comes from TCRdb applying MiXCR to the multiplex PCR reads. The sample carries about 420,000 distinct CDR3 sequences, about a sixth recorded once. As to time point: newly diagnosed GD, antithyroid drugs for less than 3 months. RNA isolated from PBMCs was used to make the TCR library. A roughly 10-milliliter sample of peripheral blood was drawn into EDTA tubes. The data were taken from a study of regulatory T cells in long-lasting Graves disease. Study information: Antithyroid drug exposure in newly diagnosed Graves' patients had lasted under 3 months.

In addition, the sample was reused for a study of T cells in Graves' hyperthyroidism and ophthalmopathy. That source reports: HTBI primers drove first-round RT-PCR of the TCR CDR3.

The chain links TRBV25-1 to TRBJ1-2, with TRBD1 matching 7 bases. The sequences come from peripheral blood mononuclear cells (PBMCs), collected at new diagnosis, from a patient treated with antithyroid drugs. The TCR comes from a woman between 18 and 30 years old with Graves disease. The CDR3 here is CASSENRDSSYGYTF. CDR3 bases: TGTGCCAGCAGTGAAAACCGGGACAGTTCCTATGGCTACACCTTC.